The clone carrying this TCR beta chain was counted many times. Antigen unknown. These data belong to a study of Graves' ophthalmopathy and Graves' hyperthyroidism. Overall study results and limits: Ophthalmopathy could be told apart from stable hyperthyroidism by a 13-signature model (about 90% sensitivity, about 80% specificity).

Uncontrolled infections, pregnancy, lactation or other autoimmune diseases led to patient exclusion. The CDR3 totals 13 residues. Germline loops: CDR1 GTSNPN, CDR2 SVGIG (reference sequence). The V end was cut by 3 bases, the J end by 0 bases, with 6 bases between. Amplifying from RNA transcripts, the study obtained TCR beta CDR3 regions. First-round RT-PCR used HTBI primers; second-round multiplex PCR followed. TCRdb passed the multiplex PCR reads through MiXCR, listing each CDR3 protein once. The table includes just over 600,000 distinct CDR3 sequences, over 20% detected once. Sequences were obtained from peripheral blood. V usage is TRBV30 and J usage is TRBJ1-3; D remains ambiguous. This receptor was identified in a woman between 18 and 30 years old with stable Graves' hyperthyroidism. Some clones in this sample may be carry-over from other donors' samples. CDR3 region: CAWRRSSGNTIYF. In DNA, the CDR3 is TGTGCCTGGAGAAGGAGCTCTGGAAACACCATATATTTT.